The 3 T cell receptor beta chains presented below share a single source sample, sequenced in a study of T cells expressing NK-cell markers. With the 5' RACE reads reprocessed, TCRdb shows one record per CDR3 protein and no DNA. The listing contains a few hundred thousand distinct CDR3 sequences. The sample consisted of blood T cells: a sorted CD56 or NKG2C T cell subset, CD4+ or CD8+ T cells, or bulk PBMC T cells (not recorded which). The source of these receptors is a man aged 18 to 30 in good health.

The CDR3 reads CASSVVGGLDNTGELFF. The rearrangement joins TRBV9 to TRBJ2-2; TCRdb picks TRBD2, but there is no DNA to check that call. Per germline, CDR1 SGDLS and CDR2 YYNGEE. The CDR3 is 17 amino acids. The full variable domain, its missing parts supplied by reference TRBV9 and TRBJ2-2, is DSGVTQTPKHLITATGQRVTLRCSPRSGDLSVYWYQQSLDQGLQFLIQYYNGEERAKGNILERFSAQQFPDLHSELNLSSLELGDSALYFCASSVVGGLDNTGELFFGEGSRLTVL.

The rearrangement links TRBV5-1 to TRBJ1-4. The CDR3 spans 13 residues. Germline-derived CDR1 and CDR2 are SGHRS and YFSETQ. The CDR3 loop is CASSETANEKLFF.

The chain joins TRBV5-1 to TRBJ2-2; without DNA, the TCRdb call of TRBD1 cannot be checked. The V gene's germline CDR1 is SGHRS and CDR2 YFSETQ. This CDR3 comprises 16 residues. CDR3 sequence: CASTRRGETVTGELFF. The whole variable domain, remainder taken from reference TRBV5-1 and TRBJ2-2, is KAGVTQTPRYLIKTRGQQVTLSCSPISGHRSVSWYQQTPGQGLQFLFEYFSETQRNKGNFPGRFSGRQFSNSRSEMNVSTLELGDSALYLCASTRRGETVTGELFFGEGSRLTVL.